These 32 T cell receptor beta chains share one sample of origin, sequenced in a study of T cells in Graves' hyperthyroidism and ophthalmopathy. The investigators amplified TCR beta CDR3 regions from RNA transcripts. The primer set for the first-round RT-PCR of the TCR CDR3 was HTBI. MiXCR was run by TCRdb on the multiplex PCR reads, yielding one entry per CDR3 protein. The sample holds about 290,000 distinct CDR3 sequences; roughly 19% are singletons and the top ten take 35% to 40%. The material sequenced was blood. The receptors derive from a man over 45 with Graves' ophthalmopathy.

This clonotype showed up just a few times. The rearrangement links TRBV4-1 to TRBJ2-7, with a possible D match to TRBD2 (5 bases). The length of the CDR3 is 13 residues. The germline V and J ends were trimmed by 4 bases and 2 bases, with 9 bases remaining between them. Germline CDR1 and CDR2: MGHRA and YSYEKL. CDR3: CASSLARAYEQYF. CDR3 DNA sequence: TGCGCCAGCAGCCTGGCGCGGGCCTACGAGCAGTACTTC.

This clonotype occurred many times. This chain links TRBV7-3 with TRBJ2-2; D is unclear. V gave up 1 base and J gave up 1 base, with 4 bases separating them. Germline assignment: CDR1 SGHTA and CDR2 FQGTGA. The CDR3 has 14 residues. CDR3 nucleotides: TGTGCCAGCAGCTTAAGGGTGAACACCGGGGAGCTGTTTTTT. Protein: CASSLRVNTGELFF.

The rearrangement uses TRBV7-9 and TRBJ2-7; weak D call: TRBD1 (5 bases). The CDR3 runs to 16 residues. V lost 5 bases to trimming and J lost 1 base, with 18 bases between them. The germline CDR1 and CDR2 sequences are SEHNR and FQNEAQ (reference sequence). CDR3 sequence: CASSLLQGISSYEQYF. DNA of the CDR3: TGTGCCAGCAGCCTCCTGCAGGGTATCAGTTCCTACGAGCAGTACTTC.

This clonotype was picked up a small number of times. The V and J genes are TRBV5-1 and TRBJ2-5; 10 bases line up with TRBD1. This CDR3 region has 15 residues. V dropped 3 bases and J dropped 4; count of bases not matched to a gene: 6. CDR1 SGHRS and CDR2 YFSETQ come from the germline V gene. The CDR3 here is CASSSETGGRETQYF. The CDR3 DNA reads as TGCGCCAGCAGCTCTGAGACAGGGGGCAGAGAGACCCAGTACTTC.

This clonotype was found a few times. This chain joins TRBV27 and TRBJ2-1, with D maybe TRBD2 (6 bases). CDR3 length: 16 residues. V lost 3 bases and J lost 3, with 15 bases in between. Germline CDR1 is MNHEY and CDR2 is SMNVEV (reference sequence). The CDR3, as DNA: TGTGCCAGCAGTTTCCTCTCGTCAGCGGGCTACAATGAGCAGTTCTTC. It specifies CASSFLSSAGYNEQFF.

Ten or more counts support this clonotype. The chain carries TRBV7-8 and TRBJ2-3; no definite D call. V was shortened by 5 bases and J by 3 bases, with 6 bases between the two germline ends. Germline assignment: CDR1 SGHVS and CDR2 FQNEAQ. The CDR3 sequence is 12 residues long. This chain's CDR3 is CASSAVTDTQYF. The CDR3 DNA reads TGTGCCAGCAGCGCCGTGACAGATACGCAGTATTTT. The full variable domain, rest sourced from reference TRBV7-8 and TRBJ2-3, is GAGVSQSPRYKVAKRGQDVALRCDPISGHVSLFWYQQALGQGPEFLTYFQNEAQLDKSGLPSDRFFAERPEGSVSTLKIQRTQQEDSAVYLCASSAVTDTQYFGPGTRLTVL.

Only a few counts were recorded for this clonotype. The chain is built from TRBV29-1 and TRBJ2-7; D may be TRBD1 or TRBD2 (6 bases each). Germline V CDR1 and CDR2: SQVTM, ANQGSEA. The V end lost 4 bases, the J end lost 2 bases, and 18 bases lay between the germline ends. The CDR3 consists of 15 residues. CDR3 sequence: CSVGAGTSRTYEQYF. The DNA of the CDR3 is TGCAGCGTTGGGGCGGGGACAAGCAGAACCTACGAGCAGTACTTC.

The chain carries TRBV7-9 and TRBJ2-7, with 9 bases matching TRBD2. The CDR3 spans 15 residues. V dropped 2 bases and J dropped 4; count of bases not matched to a gene: 6. CDR1 SEHNR and CDR2 FQNEAQ come from the germline V gene (reference sequence). CDR3 protein: CASSLQSSGIYEQYF. CDR3 coding DNA: TGTGCCAGCAGCTTACAGTCTAGCGGGATTTACGAGCAGTACTTC.

This clonotype turned up a few times. This chain joins TRBV30 and TRBJ1-5, with unresolved D. From germline, CDR1 is GTSNPN and CDR2 SVGIG (reference sequence). V dropped 4 bases and J dropped 4 bases, with 17 bases sitting between them. There are 15 residues in the CDR3. DNA for the CDR3: TGTGCCTGGAAATCCCCAGGTTCGGCAAATCAGCCCCAGCATTTT. Amino acid sequence: CAWKSPGSANQPQHF.

The sample holds many counts of this clonotype. The chain combines TRBV28 with TRBJ1-3; D is unclear. CDR1 MDHEN and CDR2 SYDVKM come from the germline V gene. Trimming removed 7 bases from V and 1 base from J, with 14 bases in between. The CDR3 is made up of 15 amino acids. CDR3 protein: CASTPPRASGNTIYF. In DNA form, the CDR3 reads TGTGCCAGCACCCCTCCTCGGGCTTCTGGAAACACCATATATTTT.

This clonotype has at least ten counts. The chain joins TRBV6-6 to TRBJ2-5, with TRBD2 identical over 13 bases. The ends lost 4 bases at V and 5 bases at J; junction bases unmatched: 10. The CDR3 length is 17 residues. Germline loops: CDR1 MNHNY, CDR2 SVGAGI (reference sequence). The DNA of the CDR3 is TGTGCCAGCAGTTGGGGAGGACTAGCGGGAGACGGGGAGACCCAGTACTTC. Protein: CASSWGGLAGDGETQYF.

This clonotype was recorded many times. The V gene is TRBV11-2, the J gene TRBJ1-2; tentatively, D is TRBD1 (5 bases). CDR1 is SGHAT, CDR2 FQNNGV, per germline. Trimming took off 0 bases at V and 4 bases at J, with 12 bases between the two ends. The CDR3 totals 15 residues. The CDR3 region is CASSLDPGGIYGYTF. The CDR3 nucleotides are TGTGCCAGCAGCTTAGATCCCGGGGGGATCTATGGCTACACCTTC.

A few counts support this clonotype. Here the CDR3 reads CAISGTSGRDTQYF. The CDR3 DNA sequence: TGTGCCATCAGTGGGACTAGCGGGAGAGATACGCAGTATTTT. This rearrangement joins TRBV10-3 to TRBJ2-3; 13 bases line up with TRBD2. J was trimmed by 5 bases and V by 4 bases; bases with no gene match: 0. The germline V gene encodes CDR1 ENHRY and CDR2 SYGVKD. This CDR3 spans 14 amino acids.

V and J are TRBV20-1 and TRBJ2-7, with 7 bases fitting TRBD2. The CDR3 loop spans 16 amino acids. V lost 5 bases and J lost 6; bases outside the gene matches: 19. CDR1 DFQATT and CDR2 SNEGSKA come from the germline V gene (reference sequence). CDR3 sequence reads: CSAPPSGRRGSTEQYF. The CDR3 DNA sequence: TGCAGTGCTCCACCCTCGGGACGGCGGGGGAGTACCGAGCAGTACTTC.

The chain couples TRBV25-1 to TRBJ2-2, with 9 bases aligning to TRBD1. Germline V gene lookup returns CDR1 MGHDK and CDR2 SYGVNS. J was trimmed by 3 bases and V by 6 bases; bases with no gene match: 2. This CDR3 has 14 amino acids. The CDR3 DNA follows: TGTGCCAGCAGACGGACAGGGGACACCGGGGAGCTGTTTTTT. It encodes CASRRTGDTGELFF. The full variable domain, its missing parts supplied by reference TRBV25-1 and TRBJ2-2, is EADIYQTPRYLVIGTGKKITLECSQTMGHDKMYWYQQDPGMELHLIHYSYGVNSTEKGDLSSESTVSRIRTEHFPLTLESARPSHTSQYLCASRRTGDTGELFFGEGSRLTVL.

This clonotype showed up many times. V is TRBV20-1 and J is TRBJ2-1; the match to TRBD2 covers 14 bases. CDR1 and CDR2 (germline): DFQATT, SNEGSKA (reference sequence). The CDR3 has 14 residues. J gave up 8 bases and V 3 bases, and 3 bases lay outside the gene matches. CDR3 sequence: CSARGTSGSDEQFF. CDR3 DNA sequence: TGCAGTGCTAGGGGGACTAGCGGGAGTGATGAGCAGTTCTTC.

In this sample, this clonotype turned up a few times. The chain combines TRBV5-1 with TRBJ2-7, with 7 bases that match TRBD1. Germline V gene sequence: CDR1 SGHRS, CDR2 YFSETQ. The CDR3 is 14 amino acids. V shed 2 bases, J shed 5 bases, and the junction held 7 bases outside the gene matches. The CDR3 protein is CASSLSQGFNEQYF. CDR3 bases: TGCGCCAGCAGCTTATCACAGGGGTTTAACGAGCAGTACTTC.

Concerning this clonotype itself: At one boundary the junction diverges from the germline segment, which might be a read error. The chain carries TRBV27 and TRBJ2-6, with unresolved D. CDR1 and CDR2 (germline): MNHEY, SMNVEV (reference sequence). This CDR3 spans 17 amino acids. In DNA, the CDR3 is TGTGCCAGCAGCCCAGGCAATCGTTTCTCTCGGGCCAACGTCCTGACTTTC. The encoded protein is CASSPGNRFSRANVLTF.

The J gene is TRBJ2-3, the V gene TRBV11-2, with D uncertain. The DNA end is a closer match to TRBJ1-5, so the J assignment may be wrong. The CDR3 has 16 amino acids. CDR1 is SGHAT, CDR2 FQNNGV, per germline. The CDR3 sequence: CASSRGIAGVADTQHF. DNA of the CDR3: TGTGCCAGCAGCCGTGGTATAGCGGGAGTGGCAGATACGCAGCATTTT.

This clonotype was found many times. This chain connects TRBV24-1 to TRBJ1-2, with D perhaps matching TRBD1 (5 bases). Trimming removed 5 bases at V and 4 bases at J, with 16 bases between. Germline-derived CDR1 and CDR2 are KGHDR and SFDVKD. The CDR3 sequence is 15 residues long. The CDR3 DNA reads as TGTGCCACCAGTGCAGGGTCGACACCCAGCTATGGCTACACCTTC. It is translated as CATSAGSTPSYGYTF.

This clonotype was found many times. The chain uses TRBV5-1 and TRBJ1-5; D gene unclear. Trimming took off 0 bases at V and 4 bases at J, with 8 bases between the two ends. The germline CDR1 and CDR2 sequences are SGHRS and YFSETQ. The CDR3 spans 14 residues. CDR3 residues: CASSLDPANQPQHF. CDR3 nucleotide sequence: TGCGCCAGCAGCTTGGACCCAGCTAATCAGCCCCAGCATTTT.

On this clonotype itself: An end of the junction differs from the germline gene, which may be a read error. The rearrangement links TRBV7-7 to TRBJ2-2; a possible D gene is TRBD2 (5 bases). Germline V CDR1 and CDR2: SSHAT, FNYEAQ (reference sequence). The CDR3 is made up of 16 amino acids. CDR3 in DNA: TGTGCTAGCAGCGCCGAGGGTCCACCTGTCACCGGGGAGCTGTTTTTT. Translated, it gives CASSAEGPPVTGELFF.

This clonotype occurred many times. The chain uses TRBV20-1 and TRBJ1-2; D uncertain. The ends were cut back, 0 bases at V and 5 bases at J, with 16 bases in the middle. Germline CDR1 DFQATT, CDR2 SNEGSKA (reference sequence). This CDR3 region has 15 residues. This CDR3 reads CSARDRDGTFYGYTF. Here the CDR3 DNA reads TGCAGTGCTAGAGATCGTGACGGAACTTTTTATGGCTACACCTTC.

This chain connects TRBV5-1 to TRBJ2-3, with TRBD2 as a possible D gene (6 bases). Trimming removed 1 base at V and 2 bases at J, with 14 bases between. Germline CDR1 is SGHRS and CDR2 is YFSETQ. The CDR3 consists of 16 residues. This CDR3 reads CASSLPRLGLTDTQYF. The CDR3 DNA reads TGCGCCAGCAGCTTGCCCCGACTAGGTCTCACAGATACGCAGTATTTT.

Only a few counts were recorded for this clonotype. This sequence joins TRBV5-8 and TRBJ1-2; 9 nucleotides line up with TRBD1. This CDR3 has 16 residues. Germline CDR1 and CDR2: SGHTS and YDEGEE. V shed 1 base, J shed 0 bases, and the junction held 4 bases outside the gene matches. CDR3 nucleotide sequence: TGTGCCAGCAGCTTGAGGACAGGGGCCTCTAACTATGGCTACACCTTC. This encodes CASSLRTGASNYGYTF. Using reference TRBV5-8 and TRBJ1-2 for the parts outside the CDR3, the full variable domain is EAGVTQSPTHLIKTRGQQATLRCSPISGHTSVYWYQQALGLGLQFLLWYDEGEERNRGNFPPRFSGRQFPNYSSELNVNALELEDSALYLCASSLRTGASNYGYTFGSGTRLTVV.

This chain uses TRBV6-1 with TRBJ2-1; TRBD1 aligns across 10 bases. J lost 9 bases, V lost 5 bases, and 7 bases had no gene match. The CDR3 is 14 residues long. Germline CDR1 and CDR2: MNHNS and SASEGT. DNA of the CDR3: TGTGCCAGCAGTACCCGGGACAGGGGAGTTGAGCAGTTCTTC. This codes for CASSTRDRGVEQFF.

Remarks on this clonotype: At one end the junction does not follow the germline gene, possibly because of a read error. The rearrangement uses TRBV6-1 and TRBJ2-2, with 11 bases aligning to TRBD2. Germline loops: CDR1 MNHNS, CDR2 SASEGT. The CDR3 contains 18 residues. CDR3 sequence (DNA): TGTACCAGCAGTGCCATGGTAACGGGACTAGCGGCCACCGGGGAGCTGTTTTTT. This gives the protein CTSSAMVTGLAATGELFF.

This clonotype was seen more than once but under ten times. The genes are TRBV20-1 and TRBJ1-5; a possible D gene is TRBD1 (6 bases). V was cut by 0 bases and J by 3 bases, with 12 bases left in between. The CDR3 sequence is 15 residues long. Germline CDR1 is DFQATT and CDR2 is SNEGSKA (reference sequence). The CDR3 sequence is CSARDNWGPNQPQHF. The CDR3 bases are TGCAGTGCTAGAGATAACTGGGGGCCCAATCAGCCCCAGCATTTT.

In regard to this clonotype: A much larger clone lies a single base off, so this may be a read error. The chain carries TRBV28 and TRBJ1-1, with 9 bases lining up with TRBD1. This CDR3 contains 15 residues. In germline, CDR1 is MDHEN, CDR2 SYDVKM. J gave up 10 bases and V 4 bases, and 13 bases lay outside the gene matches. The CDR3: CASSYLRRQGVGAFF. CDR3 sequence (DNA): TGTGCCAGCAGTTACCTACGGAGACAGGGGGTCGGAGCTTTCTTT.

At least ten counts were recorded for this clonotype. This chain uses TRBV11-2 with TRBJ2-5, with D perhaps being TRBD1 or TRBD2 (5 bases each). The germline CDR1 and CDR2 sequences are SGHAT and FQNNGV. CDR3 length: 14 residues. Trimming removed 0 bases from V and 4 bases from J, with 9 bases in between. The DNA for the CDR3 is TGTGCCAGCAGCTTAGAACGTGGGGGAGAGACCCAGTACTTC. As protein: CASSLERGGETQYF.

A few counts support this clonotype. J is TRBJ1-4 and V is TRBV28; unclear D gene. This CDR3 comprises 13 residues. The germline gives CDR1 MDHEN, CDR2 SYDVKM. The ends were cut back, 3 bases at V and 8 bases at J, with 10 bases in the middle. The CDR3 is CASSFGFGEKLFF. The CDR3 DNA is TGTGCCAGCAGTTTCGGGTTTGGGGAAAAACTGTTTTTT.

Remarks on this clonotype: A read error is possible here, since a much larger clone lies one base away. The chain uses TRBV3-1 and TRBJ2-7, with D perhaps matching TRBD2 (5 bases). The V and J ends lost 1 base and 9 bases respectively, with 13 bases between them. The CDR3 consists of 13 residues. Germline V gene data show CDR1 as LGHDT and CDR2 as YNNKEL (reference sequence). For the CDR3, the DNA is TGTGCCAGCAGCCAAGGGAACGGGGTCGGGCAGTACTTC. Translated: CASSQGNGVGQYF.